This T cell receptor beta chain was identified in a study of blood T cell repertoires in COVID-19. The CDR3 is made up of 15 amino acids. From germline, CDR1 is MNHEY and CDR2 SVGEGT. V shed 1 base and J 6 bases; nucleotides not matched to a gene: 5. This table comes from immunoSEQ multiplex PCR, and its TCRdb copy is limited to in-frame clones, with some not included. The profile covers more than 50,000 clones, with roughly three quarters appearing a single time and about 50% taken by the ten largest. This clone was picked up many times. Source material: peripheral blood. The source is a woman aged 80 or over with acute or convalescent COVID-19. V and J are TRBV6-2 or TRBV6-3 and TRBJ1-1; 10 positions match TRBD1. The CDR3 DNA follows: TGTGCCAGCAGTTACTGGTTGGGACAGGGGTCTGAAGCTTTCTTT. It is translated as CASSYWLGQGSEAFF.